These 18 T cell receptor beta chains came from one sample sequenced in a study of blood T cell repertoires in COVID-19 (dated by TCRdb to 2018 to 2021). The library was prepared using the immunoSEQ multiplex PCR assay. This immuneACCESS table, as held by TCRdb, lists in-frame sequences with V and J called but not all clones. Of the missing ones, under half trace to an unresolved V gene in checked studies; the others have no known cause. A total of just under 350,000 clones appear in this sample, approximately 90% of them only once. Together, the top ten hold around 3.5% of the sample. Sequenced material: peripheral blood. These receptors came from a woman in her late teens or twenties who had recovered from COVID-19.

The chain has TRBV27 and TRBJ2-1; tentatively, D is TRBD1 (6 bases). Germline loops: CDR1 MNHEY, CDR2 SMNVEV (reference sequence). With 1 base removed from V and 7 bases from J, the gap between germline ends came to 8 bases. The CDR3 is made up of 13 amino acids. DNA for the CDR3: TGTGCCAGCAGTTTATGGGGGCCTAATGAGCAGTTCTTC. Translated, it gives CASSLWGPNEQFF.

This sequence joins TRBV5-1 and TRBJ1-5, with 7 positions matching TRBD1. Germline CDR1 is SGHRS and CDR2 is YFSETQ. Trimming took 4 bases from V and 0 from J; bases not matched to a gene: 10. The CDR3 is made up of 17 amino acids. CDR3 in DNA: TGCGCCAGCAGCGACCGGCCGGGACAGTCTAGCAATCAGCCCCAGCATTTT. This encodes CASSDRPGQSSNQPQHF.

The chain links TRBV5-4 to TRBJ2-7; 7 positions match TRBD1. The V and J ends lost 4 bases and 6 bases, in that order; junction bases with no gene match: 10. Germline CDR1 reads SGHNT; CDR2 reads YYREEE (reference sequence). The CDR3 length is 14 residues. CDR3 amino acids: CASSPGTELGEQYV. Here the CDR3 DNA reads TGTGCCAGCAGCCCGGGGACAGAACTGGGCGAGCAGTACGTC.

J is TRBJ1-4 and V is TRBV6-5, with 7 bases fitting TRBD1. The CDR3 runs 16 residues. Per germline, CDR1 MNHEY and CDR2 SVGAGI. Germline trimming cut 2 bases from V and 8 bases from J; bases unmatched to any gene: 11. CDR3 coding DNA: TGTGCCAGCAGTTACCTACCTAACATAGGGGGCGAAAAACTGTTTTTT. It specifies CASSYLPNIGGEKLFF.

The V gene is TRBV27, the J gene TRBJ2-2; TRBD1 aligns across 7 bases. This CDR3 is 14 amino acids long. After removal of 6 bases from V and 4 bases from J, the junction contained 5 bases not matched to a gene. The germline V gene has CDR1 MNHEY and CDR2 SMNVEV (reference sequence). In nucleotides, the CDR3 is TGTGCCAGCAGAAGGGGACAGTTCACCGGGGAGCTGTTTTTT. It is translated as CASRRGQFTGELFF.

A remark on this clone: The same CDR3 arises from other DNA sequences in this sample as well. This chain links TRBV10-3 with TRBJ2-3; D is possibly TRBD1 (6 bases). Per the germline V gene, CDR1 is ENHRY and CDR2 is SYGVKD. The ends were cut back, 4 bases at V and 6 bases at J, with 8 bases in the middle. This CDR3 spans 12 amino acids. This CDR3 reads CAISVQGDTQYF. DNA for the CDR3: TGTGCCATCAGTGTTCAGGGGGATACGCAGTATTTT.

The V call is TRBV13, the J call TRBJ1-2, with TRBD1 identical over 8 bases. There are 16 residues in the CDR3. The germline V gene has CDR1 PRHDT and CDR2 FYEKMQ (reference sequence). After removal of 3 bases from V and 4 bases from J, the junction contained 10 bases not matched to a gene. The CDR3 bases are TGTGCCAGCAGCTTTAGGACAGGGAATGCAGGCTATGGCTACACCTTC. Residues: CASSFRTGNAGYGYTF.

Of note for this clone: This same CDR3 is encoded by further DNA sequences in the sample. V is TRBV7-8 and J is TRBJ2-1, with 8 bases aligning to TRBD2. The CDR3 totals 15 residues. Germline V gene data show CDR1 as SGHVS and CDR2 as FQNEAQ. J gave up 1 base and V 5 bases, and 4 bases lay outside the gene matches. The DNA for the CDR3 is TGTGCCAGCAGCCCCAGCGGGAGTTCCTACAATGAGCAGTTCTTC. It translates to CASSPSGSSYNEQFF.

This clone was found once. This chain joins TRBV20-1 and TRBJ2-1, with TRBD2 matching 10 bases. The CDR3 runs to 16 residues. The germline V gene encodes CDR1 DFQATT and CDR2 SNEGSKA (reference sequence). V shed 3 bases and J 4 bases; nucleotides not matched to a gene: 9. Here the CDR3 DNA reads TGCAGTGCTAGTGGCCAGCAAGCGGGAGGGTACAATGAGCAGTTCTTC. Protein product: CSASGQQAGGYNEQFF.

V and J are TRBV29-1 and TRBJ1-1; possibly TRBD1 for D (6 bases). V lost 7 bases, J lost 1 base, and 13 bases lay in between. The germline V gene has CDR1 SQVTM and CDR2 ANQGSEA. This CDR3 is 13 amino acids long. The CDR3 loop is CSADRGANTEAFF. CDR3 in DNA: TGCAGCGCTGACCGGGGGGCGAACACTGAAGCTTTCTTT.

The CDR3 loop reads CASSSERLAGGLDTGELFF. The CDR3 DNA follows: TGTGCCAGCAGTTCGGAACGACTAGCGGGAGGACTAGACACCGGGGAGCTGTTTTTT. The chain is built from TRBV27 and TRBJ2-2, with 13 bases that match TRBD2. CDR1 and CDR2 (germline): MNHEY, SMNVEV (reference sequence). The length of the CDR3 is 19 residues. V lost 4 bases, J lost 3 bases, and 11 bases stayed unmatched.

The sample holds one count of this clone. The chain joins TRBV6-5 to TRBJ2-1; perhaps TRBD2 as D (7 bases). The ends were cut back, 7 bases at V and 8 bases at J, with 18 bases in the middle. The CDR3 length is 14 residues. Per germline, CDR1 MNHEY and CDR2 SVGAGI. For the CDR3, the DNA is TGTGCCAGCACCCGGGGGGCGGGAGTTTATGAGCAGTTCTTC. Protein product: CASTRGAGVYEQFF.

The chain links TRBV11-3 to TRBJ2-5; 7 positions match TRBD2. J was trimmed by 5 bases and V by 0 bases; bases with no gene match: 6. Germline V CDR1 and CDR2: SGHNT, YENEEA. The CDR3 extends over 15 amino acids. As DNA, the CDR3 is TGTGCCAGCAGCTTAGAAGCGGGGCCGGGGGAGACCCAGTACTTC. Protein product: CASSLEAGPGETQYF.

This clone was seen a single time. The chain is built from TRBV7-9 and TRBJ1-3; D may be TRBD1 (5 bases). With 4 bases removed from V and 4 bases from J, the gap between germline ends came to 14 bases. Per germline, CDR1 SEHNR and CDR2 FQNEAQ (reference sequence). The CDR3 contains 15 residues. CDR3 protein: CASSSRGSYGNTIYF. Here the CDR3 DNA reads TGTGCCAGCAGCTCTCGGGGGAGTTACGGAAACACCATATATTTT.

This clone has only a few counts. This chain links TRBV27 with TRBJ2-7, with 7 nucleotides matching TRBD1. The trim removed 3 bases at V and 2 bases at J, leaving 10 bases unmatched. Germline V gene data show CDR1 as MNHEY and CDR2 as SMNVEV (reference sequence). This CDR3 region has 16 residues. This chain's CDR3 is CASSFTGTAFPYEQYV. Written as DNA, the CDR3 is TGTGCCAGCAGTTTTACCGGGACAGCCTTTCCCTACGAGCAGTACGTC.

V and J are TRBV6-2 or TRBV6-3 and TRBJ1-5; D is ambiguous. The length of the CDR3 is 12 residues. Trimming took off 6 bases at V and 7 bases at J, with 10 bases between the two ends. CDR1 and CDR2 (germline): MNHEY, SVGEGT. CDR3 DNA: TGTGCCAGCAGCGGGCGGGTCCAGCCCCAGCATTTT. Translation: CASSGRVQPQHF.

This chain joins TRBV28 and TRBJ2-7; a possible D gene is TRBD1 (6 bases). Germline CDR1 and CDR2: MDHEN and SYDVKM. The V gene lost 1 base and the J gene lost 4 bases, with 17 bases spanning the gap. The CDR3 sequence is 16 residues long. CDR3 nucleotide sequence: TGTGCCAGCAGTTTATTCTCGGGACAAGAACTATACGAGCAGTACGTC. This sequence encodes CASSLFSGQELYEQYV.

This clone was detected only once. This sequence joins TRBV4-1 and TRBJ1-5; no definite D call. The CDR3 is 12 amino acids. Per germline, CDR1 MGHRA and CDR2 YSYEKL. Trimming removed 1 base from V and 4 bases from J, with 2 bases in between. The CDR3: CASSQANQPQHF. In DNA form, the CDR3 reads TGCGCCAGCAGCCAAGCTAATCAGCCCCAGCATTTT.